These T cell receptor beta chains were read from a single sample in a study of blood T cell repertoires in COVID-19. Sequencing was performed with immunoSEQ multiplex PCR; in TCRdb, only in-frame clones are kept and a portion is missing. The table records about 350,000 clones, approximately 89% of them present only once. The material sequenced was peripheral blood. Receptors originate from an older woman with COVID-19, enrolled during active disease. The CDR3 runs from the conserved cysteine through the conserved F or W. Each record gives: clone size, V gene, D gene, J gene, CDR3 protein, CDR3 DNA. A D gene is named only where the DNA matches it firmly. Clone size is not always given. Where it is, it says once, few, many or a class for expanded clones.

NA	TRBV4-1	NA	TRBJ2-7	CASSQPGGRYEQYF	TGCGCCAGCAGCCAACCGGGGGGCCGCTACGAGCAGTACTTC
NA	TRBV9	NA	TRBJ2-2	CASSVTGTFTGELFF	TGTGCCAGCAGCGTGACCGGGACTTTCACCGGGGAGCTGTTTTTT
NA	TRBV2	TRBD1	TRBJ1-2	CASSGQGGGYTF	TGTGCCAGCAGTGGACAGGGAGGTGGCTACACCTTC
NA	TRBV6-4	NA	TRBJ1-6	CASSEMAGYNSPLHF	TGTGCCAGCAGTGAGATGGCCGGGTATAATTCACCCCTCCACTTT
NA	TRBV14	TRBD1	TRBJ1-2	CASSQVAGGYGYTF	TGTGCCAGCAGCCAAGTTGCAGGGGGCTATGGCTACACCTTC
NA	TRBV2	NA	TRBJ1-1	CASRSEATNTEAFF	TGTGCCAGCAGGTCGGAGGCAACGAACACTGAAGCTTTCTTT
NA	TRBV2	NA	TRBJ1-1	CASRSTGGNTEAFF	TGTGCCAGCAGATCCACCGGGGGAAACACTGAAGCTTTCTTT
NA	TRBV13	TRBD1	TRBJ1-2	CASSPQQGSYGYTF	TGTGCCAGCAGCCCCCAACAGGGGTCTTATGGCTACACCTTC
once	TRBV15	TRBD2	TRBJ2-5	CATSRAGGPQETQYF	TGTGCCACCAGCAGAGCGGGGGGTCCTCAAGAGACCCAGTACTTC
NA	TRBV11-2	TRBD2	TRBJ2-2	CASSRTSGGPNTGELFF	TGTGCCAGCAGCCGGACTAGCGGGGGGCCGAACACCGGGGAGCTGTTTTTT
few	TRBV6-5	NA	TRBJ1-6	CASTGYLNSPLHF	TGTGCCAGCACGGGATACCTTAATTCACCCCTCCACTTT
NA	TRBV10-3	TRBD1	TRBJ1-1	CAISGGQGGTEAFF	TGTGCCATCAGTGGGGGACAGGGGGGGACTGAAGCTTTCTTT